What follows are 5 T cell receptor beta chains derived from one specimen sequenced in a study of blood T cell repertoires in COVID-19. Profiling relied on immunoSEQ multiplex PCR, and the TCRdb table lists in-frame clones only, not all of them. The sample contains around 140,000 clones, about 89% of which appear only once. The sample comprised peripheral blood. The receptors originated from a woman in her seventies with COVID-19, enrolled during active disease.

V is TRBV7-3 and J is TRBJ2-1; TRBD2 matches at 12 bases. CDR1 is SGHTA, CDR2 FQGTGA, per germline. The CDR3 sequence is 16 residues long. The V gene end was trimmed by 3 bases and the J gene end by 8 bases; junction bases not matched to a gene: 8. The CDR3 reads CASSFEASGGADEQFF. The CDR3 region has the DNA TGTGCCAGCAGCTTCGAGGCTAGCGGGGGGGCCGATGAGCAGTTCTTC.

This clone has just one count. For the CDR3, the DNA is TGTGCCAGCAGCGTAGGTGGAGGGACAGGGGCGGACTATGGCTACACCTTC. Its protein is CASSVGGGTGADYGYTF. The chain has TRBV9 and TRBJ1-2; 10 nucleotides line up with TRBD1. CDR1 and CDR2 from the germline V gene are SGDLS and YYNGEE. V shed 0 bases and J 3 bases; nucleotides not matched to a gene: 8. The CDR3 contains 17 residues.

The chain employs TRBV19 and TRBJ1-1; 8 nucleotides agree with TRBD1. V shed 5 bases and J 0 bases; nucleotides not matched to a gene: 2. This CDR3 is built from 14 residues. CDR1 is LNHDA and CDR2 is SQIVND in the germline V gene (reference sequence). The CDR3 sequence is CASSRTGLNTEAFF. DNA of the CDR3: TGTGCCAGTAGTCGGACAGGGCTGAACACTGAAGCTTTCTTT.

The chain links TRBV5-1 to TRBJ2-6; D may be TRBD1 (6 bases). Germline V CDR1 and CDR2: SGHRS, YFSETQ. V lost 1 base and J 0 bases, leaving 14 bases between the germline ends. CDR3 length: 18 amino acids. The CDR3: CASSLSDRYSSGANVLTF. In DNA form, the CDR3 reads TGCGCCAGCAGCTTGTCCGACAGGTATAGCTCTGGGGCCAACGTCCTGACTTTC.

This clone was found a few times. The V call is TRBV18, the J call TRBJ2-5, with 7 bases identical to TRBD2. The ends lost 2 bases at V and 2 bases at J; junction bases unmatched: 8. From germline, CDR1 is KGHSH and CDR2 LQKENI. This CDR3 region has 16 residues. CDR3 loop: CASSPFGGGTQETQYF. For the CDR3, the DNA is TGTGCCAGCTCACCATTCGGCGGGGGAACACAAGAGACCCAGTACTTC.